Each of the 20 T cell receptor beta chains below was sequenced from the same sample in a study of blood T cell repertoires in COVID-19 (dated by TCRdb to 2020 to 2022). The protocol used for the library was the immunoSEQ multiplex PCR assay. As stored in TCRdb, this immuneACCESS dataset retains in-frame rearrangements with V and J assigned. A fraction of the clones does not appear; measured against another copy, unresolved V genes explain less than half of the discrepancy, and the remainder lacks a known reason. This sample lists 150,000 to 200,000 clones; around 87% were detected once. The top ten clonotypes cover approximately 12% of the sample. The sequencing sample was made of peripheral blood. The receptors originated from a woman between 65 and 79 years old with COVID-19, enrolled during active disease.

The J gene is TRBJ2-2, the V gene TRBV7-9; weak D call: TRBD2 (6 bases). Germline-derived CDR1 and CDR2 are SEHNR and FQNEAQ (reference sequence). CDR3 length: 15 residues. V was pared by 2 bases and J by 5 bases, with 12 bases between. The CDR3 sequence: CASSLSGLETGELFF. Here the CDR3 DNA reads TGTGCCAGCAGCTTATCGGGACTCGAGACCGGGGAGCTGTTTTTT.

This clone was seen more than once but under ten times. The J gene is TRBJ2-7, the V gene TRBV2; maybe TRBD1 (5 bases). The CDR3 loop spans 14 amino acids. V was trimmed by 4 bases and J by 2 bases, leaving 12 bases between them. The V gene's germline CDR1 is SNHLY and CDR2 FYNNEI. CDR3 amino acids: CASSAVRQTYEQYF. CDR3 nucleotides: TGTGCCAGCAGTGCGGTCCGACAGACCTACGAGCAGTACTTC.

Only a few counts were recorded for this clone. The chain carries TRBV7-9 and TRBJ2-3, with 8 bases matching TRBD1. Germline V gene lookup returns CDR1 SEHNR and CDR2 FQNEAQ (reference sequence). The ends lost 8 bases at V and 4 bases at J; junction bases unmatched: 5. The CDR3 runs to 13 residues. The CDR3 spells CASSSRGPDTQYF. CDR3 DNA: TGTGCCAGCTCGAGCAGGGGGCCAGATACGCAGTATTTT.

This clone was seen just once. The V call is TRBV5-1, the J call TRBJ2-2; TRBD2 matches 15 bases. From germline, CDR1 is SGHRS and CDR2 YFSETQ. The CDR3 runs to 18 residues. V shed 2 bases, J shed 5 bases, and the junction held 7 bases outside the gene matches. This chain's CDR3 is CASSFSPGLAGGTGELFF. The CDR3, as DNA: TGCGCCAGCAGCTTTTCACCGGGACTAGCGGGAGGAACCGGGGAGCTGTTTTTT.

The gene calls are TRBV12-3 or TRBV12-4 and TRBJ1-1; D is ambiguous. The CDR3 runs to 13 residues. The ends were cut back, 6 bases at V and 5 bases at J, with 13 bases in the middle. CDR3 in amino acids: CASSLEQRTEAFF. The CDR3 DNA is TGTGCCAGCAGCCTTGAACAACGAACTGAAGCTTTCTTT.

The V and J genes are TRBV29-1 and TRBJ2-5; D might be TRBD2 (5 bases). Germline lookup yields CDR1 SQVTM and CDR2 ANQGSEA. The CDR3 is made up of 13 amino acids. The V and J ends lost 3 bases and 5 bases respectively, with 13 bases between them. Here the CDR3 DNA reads TGCAGCGTTGACCTAATGGACTTTGAGACCCAGTACTTC. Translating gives CSVDLMDFETQYF. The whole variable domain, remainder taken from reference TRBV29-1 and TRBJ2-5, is SAVISQKPSRDICQRGTSLTIQCQVDSQVTMMFWYRQQPGQSLTLIATANQGSEATYESGFVIDKFPISRPNLTFSTLTVSNMSPEDSSIYLCSVDLMDFETQYFGPGTRLLVL.

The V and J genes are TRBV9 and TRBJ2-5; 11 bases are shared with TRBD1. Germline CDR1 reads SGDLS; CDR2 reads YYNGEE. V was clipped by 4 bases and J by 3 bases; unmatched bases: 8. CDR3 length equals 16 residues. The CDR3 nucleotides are TGTGCCAGCAGCCCGAGGGGGGGACAGGGGGAAGAGACCCAGTACTTC. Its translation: CASSPRGGQGEETQYF.

The chain's CDR3 is CASSEVGGTGELFF. CDR3 bases: TGTGCCAGCAGTGAAGTCGGGGGTACCGGGGAGCTGTTTTTT. The chain carries TRBV6-1 and TRBJ2-2; perhaps TRBD2 as D (6 bases). The CDR3 is made up of 14 amino acids. Trimming shortened V by 1 base and J by 5 bases, and 8 bases separated the two germline ends. Germline-derived CDR1 and CDR2 are MNHNS and SASEGT.

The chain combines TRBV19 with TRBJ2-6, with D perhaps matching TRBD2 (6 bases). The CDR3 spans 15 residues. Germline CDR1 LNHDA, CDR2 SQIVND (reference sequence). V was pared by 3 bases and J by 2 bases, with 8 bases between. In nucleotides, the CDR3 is TGTGCCAGTAGTATGACGGGGGCTGGGGCCAACGTCCTGACTTTC. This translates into CASSMTGAGANVLTF.

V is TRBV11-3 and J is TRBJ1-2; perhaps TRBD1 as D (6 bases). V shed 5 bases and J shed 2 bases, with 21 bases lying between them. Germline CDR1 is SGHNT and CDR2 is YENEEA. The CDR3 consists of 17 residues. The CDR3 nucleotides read TGTGCCAGCAGCCCAACCGGGACAAGGTTCGGCAACTATGGCTACACCTTC. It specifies CASSPTGTRFGNYGYTF. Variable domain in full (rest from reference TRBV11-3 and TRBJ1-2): EAGVVQSPRYKIIEKKQPVAFWCNPISGHNTLYWYLQNLGQGPELLIRYENEEAVDDSQLPKDRFSAERLKGVDSTLKIQPAELGDSAVYLCASSPTGTRFGNYGYTFGSGTRLTVV.

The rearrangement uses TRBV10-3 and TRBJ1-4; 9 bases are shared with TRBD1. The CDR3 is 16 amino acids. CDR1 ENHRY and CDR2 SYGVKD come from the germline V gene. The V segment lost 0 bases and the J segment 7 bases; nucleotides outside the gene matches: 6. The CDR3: CAISESAWGQGEKLFF. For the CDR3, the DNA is TGTGCCATCAGTGAGTCGGCGTGGGGACAGGGTGAAAAACTGTTTTTT.

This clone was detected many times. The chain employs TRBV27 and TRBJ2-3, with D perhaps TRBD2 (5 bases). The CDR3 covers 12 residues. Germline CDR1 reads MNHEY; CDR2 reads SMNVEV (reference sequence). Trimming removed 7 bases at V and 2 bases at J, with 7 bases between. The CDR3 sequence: CASTGFTDTQYF. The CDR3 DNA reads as TGTGCCAGCACGGGGTTCACAGATACGCAGTATTTT.

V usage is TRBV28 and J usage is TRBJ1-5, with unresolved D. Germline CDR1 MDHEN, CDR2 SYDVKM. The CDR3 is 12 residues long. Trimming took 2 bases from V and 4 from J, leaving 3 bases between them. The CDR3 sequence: CASSLLNQPQHF. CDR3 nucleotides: TGTGCCAGCAGTTTACTAAATCAGCCCCAGCATTTT.

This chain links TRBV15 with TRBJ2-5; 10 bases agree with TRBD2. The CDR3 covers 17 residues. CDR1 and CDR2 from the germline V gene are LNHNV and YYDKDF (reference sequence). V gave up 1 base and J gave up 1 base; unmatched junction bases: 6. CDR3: CATSRALAGAGQETQYF. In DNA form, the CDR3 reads TGTGCCACCAGCAGAGCGCTAGCGGGAGCGGGCCAAGAGACCCAGTACTTC.

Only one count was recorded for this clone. The CDR3 reads CASSYVNEQYF. The DNA for the CDR3 is TGTGCCAGCAGTTATGTAAACGAGCAGTACTTC. The V call is TRBV6-2 or TRBV6-3, the J call TRBJ2-7; D is ambiguous. V gave up 3 bases and J gave up 5 bases, with 5 bases separating them. The CDR3 length is 11 residues. CDR1 and CDR2 (germline): MNHEY, SVGEGT.

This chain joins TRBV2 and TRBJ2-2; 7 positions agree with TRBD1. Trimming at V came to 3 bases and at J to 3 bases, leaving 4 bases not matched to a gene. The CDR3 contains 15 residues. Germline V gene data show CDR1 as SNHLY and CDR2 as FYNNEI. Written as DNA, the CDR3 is TGTGCCAGCAGTGAGGACAGGTCCCACACCGGGGAGCTGTTTTTT. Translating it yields CASSEDRSHTGELFF.

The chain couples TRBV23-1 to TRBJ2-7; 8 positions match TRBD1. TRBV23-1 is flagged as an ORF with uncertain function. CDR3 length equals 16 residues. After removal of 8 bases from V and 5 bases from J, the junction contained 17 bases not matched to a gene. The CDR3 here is CASWNTPDREFDEQYF. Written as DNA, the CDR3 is TGCGCCAGCTGGAATACCCCGGACAGGGAATTTGACGAGCAGTACTTC.

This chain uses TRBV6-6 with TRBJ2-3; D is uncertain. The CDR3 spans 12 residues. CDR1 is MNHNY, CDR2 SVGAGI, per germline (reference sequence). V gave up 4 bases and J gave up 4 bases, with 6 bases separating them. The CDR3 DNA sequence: TGTGCCAGCAGTTTACTCGCAGATACGCAGTATTTT. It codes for CASSLLADTQYF.

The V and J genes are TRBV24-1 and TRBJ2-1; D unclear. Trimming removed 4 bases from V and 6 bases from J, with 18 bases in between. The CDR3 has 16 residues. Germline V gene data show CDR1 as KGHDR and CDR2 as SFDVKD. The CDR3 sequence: CATSDPTKIGFNEQFF. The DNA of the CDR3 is TGTGCCACCAGTGACCCCACAAAAATCGGGTTCAATGAGCAGTTCTTC.

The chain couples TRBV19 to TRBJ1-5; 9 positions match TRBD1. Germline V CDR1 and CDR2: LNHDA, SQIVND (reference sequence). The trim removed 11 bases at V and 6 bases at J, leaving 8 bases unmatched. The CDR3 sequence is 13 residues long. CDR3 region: CACGQGTFQPQHF. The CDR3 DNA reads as TGTGCCTGTGGACAGGGGACTTTTCAGCCCCAGCATTTT.